This T cell receptor (beta chain) was captured in a study of CD4+ T cells in melanoma. General study findings and limits: A reported correlation linked neoantigen-specific CD4+ T cells to CD8+, macrophage and B cell function.

Measured with immunoSEQ multiplex PCR; TCRdb has only the in-frame clones, and not every one. The sample records roughly 16,000 clones, roughly 76% being singletons. As concerns this clone: What it binds is unknown.

Germline CDR1 reads WNHNN; CDR2 reads SYGVQD (reference sequence). The CDR3 is made up of 16 amino acids. After removal of 9 bases from V and 0 bases from J, the junction contained 9 bases not matched to a gene. The V call is TRBV10-1, the J call TRBJ2-2; 8 nucleotides line up with TRBD2. The sample comprised cells from a culture (not recorded whether cultured in vitro). The TCR was taken from a human donor with melanoma. The CDR3 loop reads CARDPRGLANTGELFF. CDR3 bases: TGCGCCAGGGATCCGAGGGGACTAGCGAACACCGGGGAGCTGTTTTTT.